The 32 T cell receptor beta chains given below trace back to one sample, sequenced in a study of shared clonotypes between healthy human individuals. Libraries were prepared by immunoSEQ multiplex PCR; TCRdb keeps only in-frame clonotypes and omits some of them. Among over a million clones listed, roughly 96% were seen once. Sequenced material: naive CD4+ T cells sorted from blood. Subset described: CD45RA+ positively selected. The receptors originated from a man aged 30 to 45 in good health.

The rearrangement uses TRBV19 and TRBJ2-2; 7 bases are a match to TRBD1. Germline CDR1 and CDR2: LNHDA and SQIVND (reference sequence). V shed 6 bases and J 0 bases; nucleotides not matched to a gene: 1. CDR3 length: 14 residues. CDR3 bases: TGTGCCAGTAGGGGACAGACGAACACCGGGGAGCTGTTTTTT. This encodes CASRGQTNTGELFF.

In this sample, this clone turned up once. The chain joins TRBV5-1 to TRBJ2-1; possibly TRBD2 for D (5 bases). Trimming cost V 0 bases and J 7 bases, with 11 bases left between them. Germline V gene lookup returns CDR1 SGHRS and CDR2 YFSETQ. The CDR3 covers 14 residues. CDR3 in amino acids: CASSLDFRGNEQFF. The CDR3 bases are TGCGCCAGCAGCTTGGACTTCCGGGGTAATGAGCAGTTCTTC.

This clone came up once. The chain combines TRBV5-1 with TRBJ2-5; 9 bases fit TRBD2. CDR3 length equals 15 residues. The germline V gene has CDR1 SGHRS and CDR2 YFSETQ. V was pared by 3 bases and J by 1 base, with 4 bases of the junction left unmatched. The CDR3 loop reads CASSSVAGAQETQYF. In nucleotides, the CDR3 is TGCGCCAGCAGCTCCGTAGCGGGAGCCCAAGAGACCCAGTACTTC.

This clone was picked up a small number of times. CDR3 residues: CASSPRNSYGNQPQHF. Here the CDR3 DNA reads TGTGCCAGCAGTCCCCGGAACAGCTATGGCAATCAGCCCCAGCATTTT. The chain carries TRBV2 and TRBJ1-5, with D unclear. CDR1 and CDR2 (germline): SNHLY, FYNNEI. This CDR3 has 16 amino acids. V lost 5 bases and J 2 bases, leaving 16 bases between the germline ends. Drawing the rest from reference TRBV2 and TRBJ1-5, the complete variable domain is EPEVTQTPSHQVTQMGQEVILRCVPISNHLYFYWYRQILGQKVEFLVSFYNNEISEKSEIFDDQFSVERPDGSNFTLKIRSTKLEDSAMYFCASSPRNSYGNQPQHFGDGTRLSIL.

The CDR3 nucleotides are TGTGCCAGCAGCGAAGGGGACCCCTATGGCAATGAGCAGTTCTTC. It yields the protein CASSEGDPYGNEQFF. This rearrangement joins TRBV7-3 to TRBJ2-1; D may correspond to TRBD1 or TRBD2 (5 bases each). V was clipped by 5 bases and J by 6 bases, with 17 bases between them. The CDR3 has 15 amino acids. The germline V gene has CDR1 SGHTA and CDR2 FQGTGA.

This chain links TRBV4-1 with TRBJ1-2; no reliable D call. This CDR3 comprises 14 residues. Germline V CDR1 and CDR2: MGHRA, YSYEKL. V was pared by 2 bases and J by 7 bases, with 14 bases between. The CDR3 region has the DNA TGCGCCAGCAGCCAACCTGGATCCGGGTTTGGCTACACCTTC. Protein: CASSQPGSGFGYTF.

This clone appeared a single time. The rearrangement links TRBV7-2 to TRBJ2-2, with unresolved D. CDR3 length: 17 amino acids. Germline V gives CDR1 SGHTA, CDR2 FQGNSA. The V end lost 2 bases, the J end lost 0 bases, and 13 bases lay between the germline ends. The chain's CDR3 is CASSLKGWAANTGELFF. Written as DNA, the CDR3 is TGTGCCAGCAGCTTAAAAGGTTGGGCCGCGAACACCGGGGAGCTGTTTTTT.

In its sample, this clone was seen once. The chain couples TRBV5-6 to TRBJ2-7, with D uncertain. This CDR3 comprises 13 residues. V was clipped by 1 base and J by 1 base, with 6 bases between them. The germline CDR1 and CDR2 sequences are SGHDT and YYEEEE. The CDR3 loop is CASSLYGSYEQYF. Written as DNA, the CDR3 is TGTGCCAGCAGCTTGTACGGATCCTACGAGCAGTACTTC.

This chain connects TRBV9 to TRBJ2-7, with D perhaps matching TRBD2 (5 bases). The germline CDR1 and CDR2 sequences are SGDLS and YYNGEE. CDR3 size: 14 residues. V was shortened by 0 bases and J by 5 bases, with 12 bases between the two germline ends. The CDR3 sequence: CASSVAMTGNEQYF. CDR3 nucleotide sequence: TGTGCCAGCAGCGTAGCCATGACGGGAAACGAGCAGTACTTC. Full variable domain (remainder filled in from reference TRBV9 and TRBJ2-7): DSGVTQTPKHLITATGQRVTLRCSPRSGDLSVYWYQQSLDQGLQFLIQYYNGEERAKGNILERFSAQQFPDLHSELNLSSLELGDSALYFCASSVAMTGNEQYFGPGTRLTVT.

The chain links TRBV4-1 to TRBJ2-7; 9 nucleotides agree with TRBD1. Germline V gives CDR1 MGHRA, CDR2 YSYEKL. The junction had 11 bases not matched to a gene; V was cut back by 5 bases and J by 6 bases. This CDR3 region has 15 residues. The CDR3 protein is CASSSPPGQGSEQYF. In DNA, the CDR3 is TGCGCCAGCAGCTCGCCTCCGGGACAGGGTTCCGAGCAGTACTTC.

The chain couples TRBV9 to TRBJ2-7; 7 bases are a match to TRBD2. This CDR3 has 14 residues. Germline V gives CDR1 SGDLS, CDR2 YYNGEE. V shed 4 bases and J 3 bases; nucleotides not matched to a gene: 7. CDR3 loop: CASSPSTGGYEQYF. CDR3 nucleotide sequence: TGTGCCAGCAGCCCCTCTACGGGAGGCTACGAGCAGTACTTC.

The J gene is TRBJ2-5, the V gene TRBV2; D is undetermined. The CDR3 runs to 13 residues. V was pared by 6 bases and J by 3 bases, with 11 bases between. Germline CDR1 is SNHLY and CDR2 is FYNNEI. The CDR3 is CASRADGKETQYF. The CDR3 DNA is TGTGCCAGCAGAGCCGACGGAAAAGAGACCCAGTACTTC.

The chain has TRBV5-1 and TRBJ2-7; D is unresolved. V lost 1 base, J lost 5 bases, and 13 bases lay in between. There are 14 residues in the CDR3. Germline V gives CDR1 SGHRS, CDR2 YFSETQ. CDR3 in DNA: TGCGCCAGCAGCTTGCCGGGCAGCTACAACGAGCAGTACTTC. Protein sequence: CASSLPGSYNEQYF.

The DNA of the CDR3 is TGTGCCATCAGCGGGACTACCTACGAGCAGTACTTC. Translated, it gives CAISGTTYEQYF. The chain couples TRBV10-3 to TRBJ2-7, with 7 bases fitting TRBD2. Germline loops: CDR1 ENHRY, CDR2 SYGVKD. The CDR3 runs to 12 residues. After removal of 6 bases from V and 2 bases from J, the junction contained 1 base not matched to a gene.

The chain joins TRBV6-1 to TRBJ2-5; D is undetermined. This CDR3 region has 13 residues. Deletions cut 3 bases from V and 1 base from J, with 6 bases between. Per the germline V gene, CDR1 is MNHNS and CDR2 is SASEGT. The CDR3: CASSEQAQETQYF. CDR3 sequence (DNA): TGTGCCAGCAGTGAGCAGGCCCAAGAGACCCAGTACTTC.

This clone was seen a single time. The chain joins TRBV6-5 to TRBJ2-7, with 7 nucleotides matching TRBD1. The V and J ends lost 6 bases and 4 bases, in that order; junction bases with no gene match: 9. The CDR3 has 14 amino acids. CDR1 and CDR2 (germline): MNHEY, SVGAGI. The CDR3: CASSLRQGRYEQYF. CDR3 bases: TGTGCCAGCAGCCTTCGACAGGGAAGGTACGAGCAGTACTTC.

V gene TRBV28 combines with J gene TRBJ2-7; unclear D gene. Germline CDR1 MDHEN, CDR2 SYDVKM. V was pared by 5 bases and J by 2 bases, with 13 bases between. The CDR3 sequence is 14 residues long. This CDR3 reads CASSPPSFPYEQYF. CDR3 DNA sequence: TGTGCCAGCAGTCCGCCTTCGTTTCCCTACGAGCAGTACTTC. Full variable domain (rest looked up from reference TRBV28 and TRBJ2-7): DVKVTQSSRYLVKRTGEKVFLECVQDMDHENMFWYRQDPGLGLRLIYFSYDVKMKEKGDIPEGYSVSREKKERFSLILESASTNQTSMYLCASSPPSFPYEQYFGPGTRLTVT.

J is TRBJ2-3 and V is TRBV7-2; tentatively, D is TRBD1 (5 bases). V gave up 7 bases and J gave up 8 bases, with 13 bases separating them. Germline V gives CDR1 SGHTA, CDR2 FQGNSA. The CDR3 is made up of 12 amino acids. CDR3 coding DNA: TGTGCCAGCACTAAAGGGGAAGGTACGCAGTATTTT. Encoded protein: CASTKGEGTQYF.

J is TRBJ2-7 and V is TRBV11-2, with D hard to call. The germline gives CDR1 SGHAT, CDR2 FQNNGV. Trimming took off 2 bases at V and 3 bases at J, with 11 bases between the two ends. The CDR3 covers 14 residues. CDR3 in amino acids: CASSLLFRVYEQYF. The CDR3 coding sequence is TGTGCCAGCAGCTTATTGTTCAGAGTCTACGAGCAGTACTTC.

The V and J genes are TRBV19 and TRBJ1-5; D not certain. Per germline, CDR1 LNHDA and CDR2 SQIVND (reference sequence). The CDR3 loop spans 15 amino acids. Trimming stripped 1 base from V and 2 bases from J, with 9 bases between. CDR3 sequence: CASSIVGRGNQPQHF. The DNA for the CDR3 is TGTGCCAGTAGTATAGTGGGGAGGGGCAATCAGCCCCAGCATTTT.

The gene calls are TRBV27 and TRBJ2-1; 9 bases align to TRBD2. CDR1 and CDR2 (germline): MNHEY, SMNVEV (reference sequence). The CDR3 length is 16 residues. With V trimmed by 2 bases and J by 2 bases, 4 bases remained unmatched. In DNA form, the CDR3 reads TGTGCCAGCAGTTTAGCCGCGGGAGGGGCCTACAATGAGCAGTTCTTC. This codes for CASSLAAGGAYNEQFF.

V gene TRBV25-1 combines with J gene TRBJ2-5; 7 nucleotides line up with TRBD2. CDR1 is MGHDK, CDR2 SYGVNS, per germline. V shed 3 bases, J shed 4 bases, and the junction held 14 bases outside the gene matches. The CDR3 consists of 17 residues. CDR3 in DNA: TGTGCCAGCAGTGATCTGGAGGGGCGGGAGATGGGAGAGACCCAGTACTTC. It translates to CASSDLEGREMGETQYF.

V usage is TRBV9 and J usage is TRBJ1-3; 9 nucleotides line up with TRBD1. Germline-derived CDR1 and CDR2 are SGDLS and YYNGEE. The V and J ends lost 0 bases and 0 bases, in that order; junction bases with no gene match: 7. The CDR3 spans 18 residues. The DNA for the CDR3 is TGTGCCAGCAGCGTAGCTACAGGGGGCCGAGGCTCTGGAAACACCATATATTTT. Protein: CASSVATGGRGSGNTIYF. The variable domain in full, with the rest retrieved from reference TRBV9 and TRBJ1-3, is DSGVTQTPKHLITATGQRVTLRCSPRSGDLSVYWYQQSLDQGLQFLIQYYNGEERAKGNILERFSAQQFPDLHSELNLSSLELGDSALYFCASSVATGGRGSGNTIYFGEGSWLTVV.

The rearrangement uses TRBV9 and TRBJ2-7; D tentatively reads TRBD1 or TRBD2 (5 bases each). The CDR3 consists of 13 residues. Deletions cut 4 bases from V and 9 bases from J, with 17 bases between. CDR1 SGDLS and CDR2 YYNGEE come from the germline V gene. The CDR3 bases are TGTGCCAGCAGCTCACCATGGGACGGAAGGCAGTACTTC. Translated, it gives CASSSPWDGRQYF.

The chain joins TRBV7-6 to TRBJ1-1; D gene ambiguous. Per germline, CDR1 SGHVS and CDR2 FNYEAQ. The CDR3 is made up of 13 amino acids. Trimming pared 6 bases from V and 5 bases from J, leaving 13 bases between. CDR3 DNA: TGTGCCAGCAGATACTTGACGGAGACTGAAGCTTTCTTT. Protein: CASRYLTETEAFF.

Turning to this clone: Additional DNA sequences in this sample encode the identical CDR3. V usage is TRBV19 and J usage is TRBJ2-2; TRBD2 agrees at 11 bases. V trimming: 6 bases; J trimming: 2 bases; junction bases outside the gene matches: 2. Germline lookup yields CDR1 LNHDA and CDR2 SQIVND (reference sequence). The CDR3 contains 15 residues. The CDR3 loop reads CASSRLAGNTGELFF. The CDR3 nucleotides are TGTGCCAGTAGCCGACTAGCGGGAAACACCGGGGAGCTGTTTTTT.

CDR3 coding DNA: TGTGCCAGCAGCTTGGGACAGCCTGACCACGAGCAGTACTTC. This codes for CASSLGQPDHEQYF. This chain links TRBV11-2 with TRBJ2-7, with 7 bases matching TRBD1. The CDR3 extends over 14 amino acids. J gave up 5 bases and V 3 bases, and 7 bases lay outside the gene matches. From germline, CDR1 is SGHAT and CDR2 FQNNGV.

This clone was seen a few times. The rearrangement uses TRBV5-8 and TRBJ1-5; D gene uncertain. Trimming removed 4 bases from V and 2 bases from J, with 1 base in between. This CDR3 has 11 residues. Germline assignment: CDR1 SGHTS and CDR2 YDEGEE. The CDR3 reads CASSGNQPQHF. Here the CDR3 DNA reads TGTGCCAGCAGCGGCAATCAGCCCCAGCATTTT.

The rearrangement links TRBV29-1 to TRBJ1-5; D not certain. The germline V gene encodes CDR1 SQVTM and CDR2 ANQGSEA. V was trimmed by 4 bases and J by 11 bases, leaving 15 bases between them. The CDR3 is 12 amino acids. As DNA, the CDR3 is TGCAGCGTTGGGGTAGCTGGCACAGCCCAGCATTTT. Translated: CSVGVAGTAQHF.

The rearrangement links TRBV19 to TRBJ2-7; the match to TRBD1 covers 8 bases. The CDR3 has 14 amino acids. Germline trimming cut 5 bases from V and 1 base from J; bases unmatched to any gene: 4. The V gene's germline CDR1 is LNHDA and CDR2 SQIVND (reference sequence). The DNA of the CDR3 is TGTGCCAGTAGTTCCCGGGACAGGTCCTACGAGCAGTACTTC. Residues: CASSSRDRSYEQYF.

J is TRBJ2-7 and V is TRBV7-8, with a tentative D call TRBD2 (5 bases). V lost 3 bases to trimming and J lost 3 bases, with 21 bases between them. Germline assignment: CDR1 SGHVS and CDR2 FQNEAQ. The CDR3 is 17 residues long. The chain's CDR3 is CASSLSWVASIHYEQYF. The CDR3 DNA reads as TGTGCCAGCAGCTTGAGTTGGGTGGCTAGCATTCACTACGAGCAGTACTTC.

The chain has TRBV19 and TRBJ2-2; D not certain. Trimming left V 7 bases short and J 4 bases short, with 13 bases between. The CDR3 length is 14 residues. CDR1 and CDR2 (germline): LNHDA, SQIVND (reference sequence). The CDR3 sequence is CASTLPLATGELFF. DNA for the CDR3: TGTGCCAGTACTCTACCCCTGGCCACCGGGGAGCTGTTTTTT.